This is a list of T cell receptor beta chains from one sample in a study of control samples from healthy donors and cancer patients. The protocol was immunoSEQ multiplex PCR, while the TCRdb copy is restricted to in-frame clones and leaves out a portion. The sample's table shows about 190,000 clones. Input material: blood. These receptors all come from a woman under 40 in good health. The CDR3 runs from the conserved cysteine through the conserved F or W. The order of the fields is J gene, D gene, V gene, CDR3 DNA, CDR3 protein. A D gene is named only where the DNA matches it firmly.

J gene: TRBJ1-1; D gene: .; V gene: TRBV20-1; CDR3 DNA: TGCAGTGCTAGTACCCGAGGCGGGCGGGGATACACTGAAGCTTTCTTT; CDR3 protein: CSASTRGGRGYTEAFF
J gene: TRBJ1-2; D gene: TRBD1; V gene: TRBV3-1/TRBV3-2; CDR3 DNA: TGTGCCAGCAGCCCCCGGGACAGGGGGCGTAATCATGGCTACACCTTC; CDR3 protein: CASSPRDRGRNHGYTF
J gene: TRBJ2-3; D gene: .; V gene: TRBV29-1; CDR3 DNA: TGCAGCGGAAAGCAGGGGACTAGCACAGATACGCAGTATTTT; CDR3 protein: CSGKQGTSTDTQYF
J gene: TRBJ1-3; D gene: .; V gene: TRBV25-1; CDR3 DNA: TGTGCCAGCAGTGCCACAGGATCTGGAAACACCATATATTTT; CDR3 protein: CASSATGSGNTIYF
J gene: TRBJ1-5; D gene: TRBD1; V gene: TRBV10-2; CDR3 DNA: TGCGCCAGCAGACGACAGGGAGACGGCAATCAGCCCCAGCATTTT; CDR3 protein: CASRRQGDGNQPQHF
J gene: TRBJ1-2; D gene: .; V gene: TRBV6-6; CDR3 DNA: TGTGCCAGCAGTTCAAAAGGGACTAACTATGGCTACACCTTC; CDR3 protein: CASSSKGTNYGYTF
J gene: TRBJ1-2; D gene: TRBD1; V gene: TRBV30; CDR3 DNA: TGTGCCTGGCTGGGACAGGGGGCAGAGAACTATGGCTACACCTTC; CDR3 protein: CAWLGQGAENYGYTF
J gene: TRBJ1-4; D gene: TRBD1; V gene: TRBV10-2; CDR3 DNA: TGCGCCAGCAGTGAGTCGCAGGGGGCGATAGGAGCAACTAATGAAAAACTGTTTTTT; CDR3 protein: CASSESQGAIGATNEKLFF
J gene: TRBJ2-2; D gene: .; V gene: TRBV4-1; CDR3 DNA: TGCGCCAGCAGCCAAGGCCTGGCGGGCCTCACCGGGGAGCTGTTTTTT; CDR3 protein: CASSQGLAGLTGELFF
J gene: TRBJ2-3; D gene: .; V gene: TRBV7-7; CDR3 DNA: TGTGCTAGCAGCCCCCGAGGGGCTAGCACAGATACGCAGTATTTT; CDR3 protein: CASSPRGASTDTQYF
J gene: TRBJ1-2; D gene: .; V gene: TRBV27; CDR3 DNA: TGTGCCAGCAGTTTAGTTTATCAGGGTTTCTACACCTTC; CDR3 protein: CASSLVYQGFYTF
J gene: TRBJ2-2; D gene: .; V gene: TRBV5-1; CDR3 DNA: TGCGCCAGCAGCTTGGTCGGCAGGCGATCCGGGGAGCTGTTTTTT; CDR3 protein: CASSLVGRRSGELFF
J gene: TRBJ2-6; D gene: .; V gene: TRBV9; CDR3 DNA: TGTGCCAGCAGCGTGGACAGCTCTGGGGCCAACGTCCTGACTTTC; CDR3 protein: CASSVDSSGANVLTF
J gene: TRBJ2-3; D gene: .; V gene: TRBV6-5; CDR3 DNA: TGTGCCAGCAGTTACTCGACAGTTGGGACAGATACGCAGTATTTT; CDR3 protein: CASSYSTVGTDTQYF
J gene: TRBJ1-3; D gene: .; V gene: TRBV30; CDR3 DNA: TGTGCCTGGAGAGGGGGGCAAGGAAACACCATATATTTT; CDR3 protein: CAWRGGQGNTIYF
J gene: TRBJ1-2; D gene: TRBD1; V gene: TRBV29-1; CDR3 DNA: TGCAGCGTTGCGGACAGGGCCCTTTATGGCTACACCTTC; CDR3 protein: CSVADRALYGYTF
J gene: TRBJ2-3; D gene: .; V gene: TRBV7-3; CDR3 DNA: TGTGCCAGCAGCTTAGGGACTCCAAGGACAGATACGCAGTATTTT; CDR3 protein: CASSLGTPRTDTQYF
J gene: TRBJ2-3; D gene: .; V gene: TRBV3-1/TRBV3-2; CDR3 DNA: TGTGCCAGCAGCCATTACACGACCCTCACAGATACGCAGTATTTT; CDR3 protein: CASSHYTTLTDTQYF
J gene: TRBJ2-5; D gene: .; V gene: TRBV5-1; CDR3 DNA: TGCGCCAGCAAACAAGGGTACCAAGAGACCCAGTACTTC; CDR3 protein: CASKQGYQETQYF
J gene: TRBJ1-1; D gene: TRBD1; V gene: TRBV6-2/TRBV6-3; CDR3 DNA: TGTGCCAGCAGTTACCAGAACAGGGGCGAAGCTTTCTTT; CDR3 protein: CASSYQNRGEAFF